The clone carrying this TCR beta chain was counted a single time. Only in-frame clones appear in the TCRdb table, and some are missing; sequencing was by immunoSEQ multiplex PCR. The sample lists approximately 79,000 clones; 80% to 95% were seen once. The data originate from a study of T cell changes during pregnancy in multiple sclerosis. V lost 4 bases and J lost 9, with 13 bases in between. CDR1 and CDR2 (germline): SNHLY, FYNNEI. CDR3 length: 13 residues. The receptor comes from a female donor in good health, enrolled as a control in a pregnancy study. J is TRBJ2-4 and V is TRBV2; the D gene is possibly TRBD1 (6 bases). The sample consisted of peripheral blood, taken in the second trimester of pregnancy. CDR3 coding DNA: TGTGCCAGCAGTGGGGTGGTAGGGGGCATTCAGTACTTC. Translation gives CASSGVVGGIQYF.